The source of this TCR beta chain is a study of OX40 agonist ivuxolimab in advanced cancers. The overall study: Ivuxolimab, which is an agonistic anti-OX40 (CD134) antibody, was administered to the patients. Findings and caveats of the study: Clones of CD4+ and CD8+ blood T cells grew by week 6 at doses of 0.1 to 3.0 mg/kg.

The assay was immunoSEQ multiplex PCR, and TCRdb's table has in-frame clones only and misses some. Of more than 60,000 clones listed, roughly 80% were seen once; the top ten hold about 4.8%. Trimming removed 2 bases from V and 4 bases from J, with 9 bases in between. Germline V CDR1 and CDR2: SGHTA, FQGNSA. The CDR3 sequence is 15 residues long. Patients were excluded for autoimmune disease history or systemic immunosuppression. Turning to this clone: The antigen is not known.

Source: CD4+ or CD8+ T cells sorted from blood, taken in a trial of the OX40 agonist ivuxolimab. The sequence came from an adult with an advanced solid tumor such as melanoma, head and neck, liver or kidney cancer. The chain links TRBV7-2 to TRBJ1-6, with TRBD1 as a possible D gene (5 bases). CDR3 region: CASSLQGGYNSPLHF. CDR3 sequence (DNA): TGTGCCAGCAGCTTACAGGGAGGGTATAATTCACCCCTCCACTTT.